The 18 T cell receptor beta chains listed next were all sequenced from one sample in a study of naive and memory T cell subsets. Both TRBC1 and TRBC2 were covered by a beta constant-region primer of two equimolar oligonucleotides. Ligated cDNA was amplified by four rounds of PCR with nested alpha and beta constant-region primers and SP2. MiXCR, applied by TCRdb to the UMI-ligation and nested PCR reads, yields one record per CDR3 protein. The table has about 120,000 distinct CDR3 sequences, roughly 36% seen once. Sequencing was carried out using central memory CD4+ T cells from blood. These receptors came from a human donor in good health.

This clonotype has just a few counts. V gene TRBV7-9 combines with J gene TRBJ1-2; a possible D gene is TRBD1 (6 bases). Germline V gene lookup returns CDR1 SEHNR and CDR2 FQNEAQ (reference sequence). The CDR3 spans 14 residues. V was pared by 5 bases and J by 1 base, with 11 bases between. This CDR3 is CASSRTELNYGYTF. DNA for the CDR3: TGTGCCAGCAGCCGGACAGAACTTAACTATGGCTACACCTTC.

The CDR3: CASSNGVWPQHF. In DNA, the CDR3 is TGTGCCAGCAGTAACGGGGTTTGGCCCCAGCATTTT. The chain is built from TRBV12-3 or TRBV12-4 and TRBJ1-5; D uncertain. The CDR3 has 12 amino acids. V was clipped by 5 bases and J by 9 bases, with 11 bases between them.

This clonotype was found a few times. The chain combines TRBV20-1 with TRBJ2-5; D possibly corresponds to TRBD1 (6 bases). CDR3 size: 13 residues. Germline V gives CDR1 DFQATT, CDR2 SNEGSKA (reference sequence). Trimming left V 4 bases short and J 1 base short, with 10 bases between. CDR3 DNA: TGCAGTGCTATACGACAGGTCCAAGAGACCCAGTACTTC. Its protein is CSAIRQVQETQYF.

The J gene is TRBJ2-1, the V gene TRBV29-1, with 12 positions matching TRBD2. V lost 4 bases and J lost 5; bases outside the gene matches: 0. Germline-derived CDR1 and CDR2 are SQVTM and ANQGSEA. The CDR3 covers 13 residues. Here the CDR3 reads CSVGTSGDNEQFF. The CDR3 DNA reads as TGCAGCGTTGGGACTAGCGGGGACAATGAGCAGTTCTTC.

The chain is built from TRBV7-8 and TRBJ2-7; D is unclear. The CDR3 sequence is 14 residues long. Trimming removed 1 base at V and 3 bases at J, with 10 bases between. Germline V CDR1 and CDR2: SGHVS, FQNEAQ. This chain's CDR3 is CASSLVVGGYEQYF. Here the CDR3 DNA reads TGTGCCAGCAGCTTAGTTGTGGGTGGCTACGAGCAGTACTTC. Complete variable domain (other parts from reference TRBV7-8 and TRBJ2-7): GAGVSQSPRYKVAKRGQDVALRCDPISGHVSLFWYQQALGQGPEFLTYFQNEAQLDKSGLPSDRFFAERPEGSVSTLKIQRTQQEDSAVYLCASSLVVGGYEQYFGPGTRLTVT.

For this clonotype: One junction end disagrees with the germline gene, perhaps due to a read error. The CDR3 protein is CASKQGALIDMQYF. CDR3 nucleotide sequence: TGTGCCAGCAAACAGGGGGCGCTTATAGATATGCAGTATTTT. The rearrangement uses TRBV6-5 and TRBJ2-3, with 9 bases that match TRBD1. This CDR3 has 14 residues. CDR1 is MNHEY and CDR2 is SVGAGI in the germline V gene.

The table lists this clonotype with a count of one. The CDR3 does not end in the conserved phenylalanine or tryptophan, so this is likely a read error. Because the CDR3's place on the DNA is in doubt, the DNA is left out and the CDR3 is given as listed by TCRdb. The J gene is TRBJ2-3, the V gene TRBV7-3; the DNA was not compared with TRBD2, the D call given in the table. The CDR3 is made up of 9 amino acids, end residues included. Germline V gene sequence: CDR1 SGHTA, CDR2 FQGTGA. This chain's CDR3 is CASSFPGLA.

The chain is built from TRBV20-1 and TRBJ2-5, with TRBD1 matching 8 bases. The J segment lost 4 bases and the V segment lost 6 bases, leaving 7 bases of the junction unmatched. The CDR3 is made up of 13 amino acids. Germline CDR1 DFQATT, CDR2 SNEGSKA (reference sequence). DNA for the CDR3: TGCAGTGCCCGGCAGGGGGCCGGAGAGACCCAGTACTTC. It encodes CSARQGAGETQYF.

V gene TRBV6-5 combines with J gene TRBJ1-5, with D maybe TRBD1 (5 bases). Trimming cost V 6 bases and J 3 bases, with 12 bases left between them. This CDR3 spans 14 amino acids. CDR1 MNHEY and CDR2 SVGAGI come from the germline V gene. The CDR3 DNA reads TGTGCCAGCAGGGGACCAGGATCCAATCAGCCCCAGCATTTT. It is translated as CASRGPGSNQPQHF.

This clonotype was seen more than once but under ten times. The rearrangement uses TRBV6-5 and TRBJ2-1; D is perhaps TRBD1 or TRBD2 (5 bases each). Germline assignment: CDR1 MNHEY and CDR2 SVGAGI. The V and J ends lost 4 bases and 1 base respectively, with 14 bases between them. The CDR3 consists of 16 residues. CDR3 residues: CASSSLRGASYNEQFF. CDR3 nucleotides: TGTGCCAGCAGTTCGTTGAGGGGCGCGTCCTACAATGAGCAGTTCTTC.

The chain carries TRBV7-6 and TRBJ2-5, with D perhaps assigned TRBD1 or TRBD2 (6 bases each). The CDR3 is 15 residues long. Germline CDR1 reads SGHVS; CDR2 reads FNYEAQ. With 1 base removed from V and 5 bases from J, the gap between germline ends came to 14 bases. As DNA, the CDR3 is TGTGCCAGCAGCTTAGTAGGGGGGCTGGGGGAGACCCAGTACTTC. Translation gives CASSLVGGLGETQYF.

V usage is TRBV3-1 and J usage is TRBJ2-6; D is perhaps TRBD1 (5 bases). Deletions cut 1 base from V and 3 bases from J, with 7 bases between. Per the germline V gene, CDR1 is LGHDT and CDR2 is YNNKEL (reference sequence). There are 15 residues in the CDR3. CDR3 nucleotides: TGTGCCAGCAGCCAAGGGGGCTTTGGGGCCAACGTCCTGACTTTC. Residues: CASSQGGFGANVLTF.

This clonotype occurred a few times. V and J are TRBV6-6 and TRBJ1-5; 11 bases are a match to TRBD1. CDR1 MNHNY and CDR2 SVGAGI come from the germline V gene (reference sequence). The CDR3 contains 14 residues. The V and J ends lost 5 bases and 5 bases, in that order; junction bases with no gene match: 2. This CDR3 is CASSTDRGHQPQHF. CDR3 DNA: TGTGCCAGCAGTACGGACAGGGGGCATCAGCCCCAGCATTTT.

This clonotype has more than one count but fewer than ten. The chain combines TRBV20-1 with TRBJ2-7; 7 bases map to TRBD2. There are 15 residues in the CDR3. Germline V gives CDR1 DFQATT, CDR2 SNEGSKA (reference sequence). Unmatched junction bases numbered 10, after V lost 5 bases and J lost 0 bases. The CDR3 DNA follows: TGCAGTGCTTCGCGGGCGGGAGCCAGCTCCTACGAGCAGTACTTC. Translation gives CSASRAGASSYEQYF.

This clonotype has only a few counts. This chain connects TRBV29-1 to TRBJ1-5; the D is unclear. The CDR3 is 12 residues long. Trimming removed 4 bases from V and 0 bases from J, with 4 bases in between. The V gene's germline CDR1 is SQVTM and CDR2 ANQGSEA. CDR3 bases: TGCAGCGTTGCCGATAGCAATCAGCCCCAGCATTTT. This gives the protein CSVADSNQPQHF.

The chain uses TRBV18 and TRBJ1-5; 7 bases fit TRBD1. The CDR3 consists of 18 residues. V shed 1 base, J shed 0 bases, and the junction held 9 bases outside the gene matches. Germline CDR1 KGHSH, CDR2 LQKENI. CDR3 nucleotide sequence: TGTGCCAGCTCACCACTTGGGAGGGGGCATTCTAGCAATCAGCCCCAGCATTTT. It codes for CASSPLGRGHSSNQPQHF.

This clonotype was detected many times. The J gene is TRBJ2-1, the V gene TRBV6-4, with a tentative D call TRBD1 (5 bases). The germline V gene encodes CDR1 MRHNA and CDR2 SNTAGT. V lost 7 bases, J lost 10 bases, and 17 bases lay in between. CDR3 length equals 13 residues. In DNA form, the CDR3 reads TGTGCCAGCAAAGTTTCCCAGGGTCGAGAGCAGTTCTTC. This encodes CASKVSQGREQFF.

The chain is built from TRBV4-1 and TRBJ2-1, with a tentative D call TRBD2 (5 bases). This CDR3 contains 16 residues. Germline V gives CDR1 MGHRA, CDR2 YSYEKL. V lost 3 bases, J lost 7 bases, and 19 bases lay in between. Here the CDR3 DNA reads TGCGCCAGCAGCCAGGGTTATGCGCCAAGGGAGAATGAGCAGTTCTTC. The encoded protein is CASSQGYAPRENEQFF.